These 5 T cell receptor beta chains originate from one sample sequenced in a study of cytomegalovirus exposure and HLA in healthy donors. Primers included in the PCR were 60 Vbeta and 13 Jbeta primers. Libraries were prepared by immunoSEQ multiplex PCR; TCRdb keeps only in-frame clonotypes and omits some of them. The data contain approximately 170,000 clones, 80% to 85% of them singletons. The sequencing input was PBMCs. Receptors were obtained from a boy aged 2-15 years in good health and CMV-seronegative.

This chain connects TRBV6-5 to TRBJ1-2, with TRBD1 identical over 11 bases. The CDR3 loop spans 15 amino acids. Germline loops: CDR1 MNHEY, CDR2 SVGAGI. The trim removed 6 bases at V and 7 bases at J, leaving 10 bases unmatched. CDR3 DNA sequence: TGTGCCAGCAGACCCGGGACAGGGGGATCGGGTGGCTACACCTTC. Its protein product is CASRPGTGGSGGYTF.

The chain employs TRBV18 and TRBJ2-5; 14 bases match TRBD2. CDR1 and CDR2 (germline): KGHSH, LQKENI. This CDR3 spans 20 amino acids. With V trimmed by 2 bases and J by 0 bases, 11 bases remained unmatched. The CDR3 here is CASSPMKTSGRAAHQETQYF. The CDR3, as DNA: TGTGCCAGCTCACCAATGAAGACTAGCGGGAGGGCCGCACACCAAGAGACCCAGTACTTC.

This chain joins TRBV15 and TRBJ2-1, with TRBD2 matching over 14 bases. The CDR3 loop spans 15 amino acids. V lost 4 bases, J lost 9 bases, and 5 bases stayed unmatched. Germline V lookup: CDR1 LNHNV, CDR2 YYDKDF (reference sequence). CDR3 in DNA: TGTGCCACCAGCAACGGGACTAGCGGGAGAGCTGAGCAGTTCTTC. Translating gives CATSNGTSGRAEQFF.

The V and J genes are TRBV9 and TRBJ2-1, with a tentative D call TRBD2 (5 bases). Germline CDR1 reads SGDLS; CDR2 reads YYNGEE. There are 13 residues in the CDR3. With 4 bases removed from V and 8 bases from J, the gap between germline ends came to 13 bases. The CDR3 loop is CASSQYQEDEQFF. CDR3 DNA: TGTGCCAGCAGCCAATACCAGGAGGATGAGCAGTTCTTC.

J is TRBJ1-1 and V is TRBV6-5, with D tentatively TRBD1 (6 bases). The CDR3 loop spans 13 amino acids. Germline lookup yields CDR1 MNHEY and CDR2 SVGAGI. V was clipped by 5 bases and J by 7 bases, with 14 bases between them. This CDR3 is CASSTTGSNEAFF. CDR3 DNA sequence: TGTGCCAGCAGTACAACAGGGTCGAATGAAGCTTTCTTT.